The rows below give T cell receptor beta chains drawn from one sample of a study of blood T cell repertoires in COVID-19. Here immunoSEQ multiplex PCR was the method, and the copy in TCRdb shows in-frame clones only, minus some. The data hold around 300,000 clones, with about nine tenths observed a single time. The sequencing input was peripheral blood. The source of these receptors is a man aged 50 to 60 with active or convalescent COVID-19. The CDR3 runs from the conserved cysteine through the conserved F or W. The D gene is left open where the match is weak. Not every row has a clone size; where given, it reads once, few, many or a size class.

abundance: -
d_gene: TRBD1
v_gene: TRBV4-1
j_gene: TRBJ1-6
CDR3nt: TGCGCCAGCAGCCAAGGGGGACAGGGGACCAGTGGACCCCTCCACTTT
CDR3aa: CASSQGGQGTSGPLHF

abundance: once
d_gene: TRBD1
v_gene: TRBV29-1
j_gene: TRBJ2-7
CDR3nt: TGCAGCGTAGTACGGGACAGCGATACAGGCGAGCAGTACTTC
CDR3aa: CSVVRDSDTGEQYF

abundance: -
d_gene: TRBD1
v_gene: TRBV4-3
j_gene: TRBJ1-2
CDR3nt: TGCGCCAGCAGTTATACAGGGGGCGCGGATGGCTACACCTTC
CDR3aa: CASSYTGGADGYTF

abundance: -
d_gene: -
v_gene: TRBV19
j_gene: TRBJ2-7
CDR3nt: TGTGCCAGTAGTACCGGACAGACCTACGAGCAGTACTTC
CDR3aa: CASSTGQTYEQYF

abundance: -
d_gene: -
v_gene: TRBV30
j_gene: TRBJ2-3
CDR3nt: TGTGCCTGGAGTCCGAGCACAGATACGCAGTATTTT
CDR3aa: CAWSPSTDTQYF

abundance: -
d_gene: TRBD2
v_gene: TRBV27
j_gene: TRBJ2-1
CDR3nt: TGTGCCAGCACCTTTGATAGCGGGAGGGGTGACTACAATGAGCAGTTCTTC
CDR3aa: CASTFDSGRGDYNEQFF

abundance: -
d_gene: -
v_gene: TRBV4-1
j_gene: TRBJ1-6
CDR3nt: TGCGCCAGCAGCCAAGAGGCGTCGAGGGAGAATTCACCCCTCCACTTT
CDR3aa: CASSQEASRENSPLHF

abundance: once
d_gene: -
v_gene: TRBV2
j_gene: TRBJ2-1
CDR3nt: TGTGCCAGCAAGTCGAGTCGTGAGCAGTTCTTC
CDR3aa: CASKSSREQFF

abundance: -
d_gene: -
v_gene: TRBV28
j_gene: TRBJ1-2
CDR3nt: TGTGCCAGCAGCCCGGGGGGATTCGATAACTATGGCTACACCTTC
CDR3aa: CASSPGGFDNYGYTF

abundance: -
d_gene: -
v_gene: TRBV2
j_gene: TRBJ2-1
CDR3nt: TGTGCGGGGAGCTCCTACAATGAGCAGTTCTTC
CDR3aa: CAGSSYNEQFF

abundance: -
d_gene: -
v_gene: TRBV18
j_gene: TRBJ1-5
CDR3nt: TGTGCCAGCTCACCACCAGGTGGGGGGGGGAGCAATCAGCCCCAGCATTTT
CDR3aa: CASSPPGGGGSNQPQHF

abundance: -
d_gene: -
v_gene: TRBV30
j_gene: TRBJ2-3
CDR3nt: TGTGCCTGGACAGCGACAGATACGCAGTATTTT
CDR3aa: CAWTATDTQYF

abundance: -
d_gene: TRBD1
v_gene: TRBV5-1
j_gene: TRBJ1-4
CDR3nt: TGCGCCAGCAGCCCCGGACAGGCACCAGGCGGGGAAAAACTGTTTTTT
CDR3aa: CASSPGQAPGGEKLFF

abundance: -
d_gene: -
v_gene: TRBV7-7
j_gene: TRBJ2-3
CDR3nt: TGTGCTAGCAGCTTAGGTCGGTTAGATACGCAGTATTTT
CDR3aa: CASSLGRLDTQYF

abundance: few
d_gene: -
v_gene: TRBV7-6
j_gene: TRBJ2-2
CDR3nt: TGTGCCAGCAGCTTAGAAGCGTCGGCAGCGAACACCGGGGAGCTGTTTTTT
CDR3aa: CASSLEASAANTGELFF

abundance: once
d_gene: TRBD1
v_gene: TRBV5-6
j_gene: TRBJ2-5
CDR3nt: TGTGCCAGCAGCTTAGGACAGGGGAAAGAGACCCAGTACTTC
CDR3aa: CASSLGQGKETQYF

abundance: once
d_gene: -
v_gene: TRBV27
j_gene: TRBJ2-1
CDR3nt: TGTGCCAGCAGTTTATGGGCAGCCAAGAGTAATGAGCAGTTCTTC
CDR3aa: CASSLWAAKSNEQFF

abundance: -
d_gene: TRBD2
v_gene: TRBV2
j_gene: TRBJ2-3
CDR3nt: TGTGCCAGCAGAACTCGGACTAGCGGGGCTAGCACAGATACGCAGTATTTT
CDR3aa: CASRTRTSGASTDTQYF

abundance: -
d_gene: TRBD2
v_gene: TRBV7-7
j_gene: TRBJ2-5
CDR3nt: TGTGCTAGCAGCTCGGTAGCGGGGGGGACACAAGAGACCCAGTACTTC
CDR3aa: CASSSVAGGTQETQYF

abundance: -
d_gene: -
v_gene: TRBV27
j_gene: TRBJ1-1
CDR3nt: TGTGCCAGCAGTTTAACCCCGACAGGACTGAACACTGAAGCTTTCTTT
CDR3aa: CASSLTPTGLNTEAFF

abundance: -
d_gene: TRBD1
v_gene: TRBV7-9
j_gene: TRBJ2-3
CDR3nt: TGTGCCAGCAGCCAAACTACAGGGGCGGGCACAGATACGCAGTATTTT
CDR3aa: CASSQTTGAGTDTQYF

abundance: -
d_gene: TRBD1
v_gene: TRBV6-1
j_gene: TRBJ1-1
CDR3nt: TGTGCCAGCAGTGCCCGGGACAGGGGAGGATTGGGGAACACTGAAGCTTTCTTT
CDR3aa: CASSARDRGGLGNTEAFF

abundance: -
d_gene: -
v_gene: TRBV30
j_gene: TRBJ1-2
CDR3nt: TGTGCCTGGAGCGGGGGACGGATGGATGGCTACACCTTC
CDR3aa: CAWSGGRMDGYTF

abundance: -
d_gene: TRBD2
v_gene: TRBV10-3
j_gene: TRBJ2-5
CDR3nt: TGTGCCATCAGTGAGTCTAGCGGGGGGGAGACCCAGTACTTC
CDR3aa: CAISESSGGETQYF

abundance: -
d_gene: -
v_gene: TRBV28
j_gene: TRBJ1-4
CDR3nt: TGTGCCAGCAGCACACGGAGGGGTGCCAATGAAAAACTGTTTTTT
CDR3aa: CASSTRRGANEKLFF

abundance: -
d_gene: -
v_gene: TRBV11-2
j_gene: TRBJ2-1
CDR3nt: TGTGCCAGCAGCTTAGGAACCGCGCAAGAGCAGTTCTTC
CDR3aa: CASSLGTAQEQFF

abundance: -
d_gene: TRBD1
v_gene: TRBV6-6
j_gene: TRBJ1-2
CDR3nt: TGTGCCAGCAGTTACTCAACCGGGACAGGGGACTATGGCTACACCTTC
CDR3aa: CASSYSTGTGDYGYTF

abundance: -
d_gene: TRBD1
v_gene: TRBV9
j_gene: TRBJ1-2
CDR3nt: TGTGCCAGCAGCGTCGGACAGGCTAACTATGGCTACACCTTC
CDR3aa: CASSVGQANYGYTF

abundance: -
d_gene: TRBD1
v_gene: TRBV5-1
j_gene: TRBJ2-1
CDR3nt: TGCGCCAGCAGCTTGGTTCAGGGACAGAGTGAGCAGTTCTTC
CDR3aa: CASSLVQGQSEQFF

abundance: once
d_gene: TRBD2
v_gene: TRBV7-9
j_gene: TRBJ2-2
CDR3nt: TGTGCCAGCAGCTTACTAGCGGACACCGGGGAGCTGTTTTTT
CDR3aa: CASSLLADTGELFF

abundance: -
d_gene: TRBD1
v_gene: TRBV2
j_gene: TRBJ1-6
CDR3nt: TGTGCCAGCAGCCGGGGACAGGGTATCTCCAATTCACCCCTCCACTTT
CDR3aa: CASSRGQGISNSPLHF

abundance: -
d_gene: TRBD2
v_gene: TRBV27
j_gene: TRBJ2-1
CDR3nt: TGTGCCAGTTCTATCCCGGGACTAGCAGACAGCAATGAGCAGTTCTTC
CDR3aa: CASSIPGLADSNEQFF

abundance: -
d_gene: -
v_gene: TRBV23-1
j_gene: TRBJ1-4
CDR3nt: TGCGCCAGCAGTCAAATCCCGGGAGGGGACGATGAAAAACTGTTTTTT
CDR3aa: CASSQIPGGDDEKLFF

abundance: -
d_gene: TRBD1
v_gene: TRBV4-1
j_gene: TRBJ1-2
CDR3nt: TGCGCCAGCAGCCCGACGCCGGGACAGGGGGCCAATGGCTACACCTTC
CDR3aa: CASSPTPGQGANGYTF

abundance: -
d_gene: -
v_gene: TRBV2
j_gene: TRBJ2-5
CDR3nt: TGTGCCAGCAGTGAACAGGGGATGAGTCAAGAGACCCAGTACTTC
CDR3aa: CASSEQGMSQETQYF

abundance: -
d_gene: -
v_gene: TRBV6-6
j_gene: TRBJ1-2
CDR3nt: TGTGCCAGCAGTTACACAGATTATGGCTACACCTTC
CDR3aa: CASSYTDYGYTF

abundance: -
d_gene: TRBD1
v_gene: TRBV11-2
j_gene: TRBJ1-2
CDR3nt: TGTGCCAGCAGCCGTAGACAGGGGGCTTTTGGATATGGCTACACCTTC
CDR3aa: CASSRRQGAFGYGYTF

abundance: -
d_gene: -
v_gene: TRBV27
j_gene: TRBJ2-2
CDR3nt: TGTGCCAGCAGCCGGGGACTGGCGAACACCGGGGAGCTGTTTTTT
CDR3aa: CASSRGLANTGELFF

abundance: -
d_gene: -
v_gene: TRBV7-3
j_gene: TRBJ2-6
CDR3nt: TGTGCCAGCAGCTTAGGGGTAGGACAGATAGTGGCCAACGTCCTGACTTTC
CDR3aa: CASSLGVGQIVANVLTF

abundance: -
d_gene: TRBD1
v_gene: TRBV5-4
j_gene: TRBJ1-2
CDR3nt: TGTGCCAGCAGCCACGGCGGACAGGGGATCTATGGCTACACCTTC
CDR3aa: CASSHGGQGIYGYTF

abundance: -
d_gene: -
v_gene: TRBV30
j_gene: TRBJ1-5
CDR3nt: TGTGCCTGGAGTTTCGCAGGGGGCAATCAGCCCCAGCATTTT
CDR3aa: CAWSFAGGNQPQHF